This T cell receptor beta chain was sequenced during a study of T cells in Graves' hyperthyroidism and ophthalmopathy. V was cut by 5 bases and J by 0 bases, with 8 bases left in between. Germline V gene sequence: CDR1 LNHDA, CDR2 SQIVND (reference sequence). The CDR3 consists of 14 residues. TCR beta CDR3 regions were amplified from RNA transcripts. Using the HTBI primer set, a first-round RT-PCR was run on the TCR CDR3. TCRdb redid the calling of the multiplex PCR reads with MiXCR, one entry per CDR3 protein. The data hold approximately 400,000 distinct CDR3 sequences, with about 15% observed a single time. Study-wide results and caveats: Researchers report that a 13 V-J model separated ophthalmopathy from stable hyperthyroidism. The model identified upcoming ophthalmopathy a median approximately 6.4 months ahead of onset.

Any patient presenting with uncontrolled infection, other autoimmune disease, pregnancy or lactation was left out. PBMCs were obtained from approximately 10 ml fresh peripheral blood. On this clonotype: Its antigen remains unknown.

V gene TRBV19 combines with J gene TRBJ1-3; D remains ambiguous. Material for sequencing was blood. The source is a woman aged 25-40 years with Graves' ophthalmopathy. The CDR3 nucleotides are TGTGCCAGTAGTGAGGACGGCTCTGGAAACACCATATATTTT. Translated, it gives CASSEDGSGNTIYF.